This T cell receptor (beta chain) emerged from a study of OX40 agonist ivuxolimab in advanced cancers. In the study overall: Patients' therapy was ivuxolimab, an antibody that acts as an agonist of OX40 (CD134). Of mixed ages from about 23 to 90 and averaging about 56 years, the group was roughly 85% male. Three patients had partial responses: one hepatocellular carcinoma, two cutaneous melanoma.

The CDR3 runs to 13 residues. Germline CDR1 and CDR2: MDHEN and SYDVKM. V was pared by 7 bases and J by 0 bases, with 10 bases between. Sampled blood was obtained at baseline, cycle 4 day 1, and cycle 7 day 1. Produced via immunoSEQ multiplex PCR; TCRdb's table is partial and in-frame only. The sample lists roughly 56,000 clones; around nine tenths were seen once. This TCR derives from an adult with an advanced solid tumor such as melanoma, head and neck, liver or kidney cancer. The material was CD4+ or CD8+ T cells sorted from blood, obtained in a trial of the OX40 agonist ivuxolimab. The chain joins TRBV28 to TRBJ2-7; D might be TRBD1 or TRBD2, each matching 6 bases. Here the CDR3 reads CASTRGDSYEQYF. For the CDR3, the DNA is TGTGCCAGCACGAGGGGGGACTCCTACGAGCAGTACTTC.